These 10 T cell receptor beta chains originate from one sample sequenced in a study of cytomegalovirus exposure and HLA in healthy donors. PCR amplification relied on 60 Vbeta primers (plus 13 Jbeta primers). TCRdb's table, derived via immunoSEQ multiplex PCR, lists solely in-frame clones and lacks some. The sample has 75,000 or so clones, around 74% seen once. Sequenced material: PBMCs. The receptors here all came from a woman aged 25 to 45 in good health and CMV-seropositive.

This chain uses TRBV6-6 with TRBJ1-5, with D perhaps matching TRBD1 (5 bases). V was trimmed by 7 bases and J by 4 bases, leaving 14 bases between them. The CDR3 contains 14 residues. The germline V gene encodes CDR1 MNHNY and CDR2 SVGAGI (reference sequence). CDR3 in DNA: TGTGCCAGCAATGAGGGACTCCTGAATCAGCCCCAGCATTTT. Amino acid sequence: CASNEGLLNQPQHF.

This chain uses TRBV19 with TRBJ1-5, with 12 bases that match TRBD1. The CDR3 totals 16 residues. In germline, CDR1 is LNHDA, CDR2 SQIVND (reference sequence). V shed 2 bases and J 4 bases; nucleotides not matched to a gene: 3. For the CDR3, the DNA is TGTGCCAGTAGTATACCGGGACAGGGGGCGAATCAGCCCCAGCATTTT. Amino acids: CASSIPGQGANQPQHF. The entire variable domain, with the rest obtained from reference TRBV19 and TRBJ1-5, is as follows: DGGITQSPKYLFRKEGQNVTLSCEQNLNHDAMYWYRQDPGQGLRLIYYSQIVNDFQKGDIAEGYSVSREKKESFPLTVTSAQKNPTAFYLCASSIPGQGANQPQHFGDGTRLSIL.

The rearrangement joins TRBV28 to TRBJ2-7, with 9 bases identical to TRBD1. Germline loops: CDR1 MDHEN, CDR2 SYDVKM. The CDR3 is 14 amino acids. After removal of 8 bases from V and 7 bases from J, the junction contained 12 bases not matched to a gene. CDR3 coding DNA: TGTGCCAGCTACGGGGGGACAGGGCATGGTGAGCAGTACTTC. It translates to CASYGGTGHGEQYF.

This clone has more than one count but fewer than ten. This sequence joins TRBV11-2 and TRBJ1-1, with 10 nucleotides matching TRBD1. CDR3 length: 18 residues. Germline V gene lookup returns CDR1 SGHAT and CDR2 FQNNGV. J lost 3 bases, V lost 2 bases, and 12 bases had no gene match. In DNA form, the CDR3 reads TGTGCCAGCAGCTTATCTGCCGGGACAGGGGTCCGGGACACTGAAGCTTTCTTT. The encoded protein is CASSLSAGTGVRDTEAFF. Full variable domain (remainder filled in from reference TRBV11-2 and TRBJ1-1): EAGVAQSPRYKIIEKRQSVAFWCNPISGHATLYWYQQILGQGPKLLIQFQNNGVVDDSQLPKDRFSAERLKGVDSTLKIQPAKLEDSAVYLCASSLSAGTGVRDTEAFFGQGTRLTVV.

The rearrangement joins TRBV15 to TRBJ1-1; D possibly corresponds to TRBD1 (5 bases). The V end lost 4 bases, the J end lost 0 bases, and 9 bases lay between the germline ends. CDR3 length: 14 residues. Germline-derived CDR1 and CDR2 are LNHNV and YYDKDF (reference sequence). CDR3 bases: TGTGCCACCAGCACCCGACAGCTGAACACTGAAGCTTTCTTT. Translated: CATSTRQLNTEAFF.

There are a few counts of this clone. The chain uses TRBV18 and TRBJ1-3; TRBD1 matches at 9 bases. This CDR3 comprises 14 residues. J lost 3 bases, V lost 4 bases, and 1 base had no gene match. Germline V CDR1 and CDR2: KGHSH, LQKENI. As DNA, the CDR3 is TGTGCCAGCTCACGGGACAGGGATGGAAACACCATATATTTT. Encoded protein: CASSRDRDGNTIYF.

This sequence joins TRBV19 and TRBJ2-3, with a tentative D call TRBD1 (5 bases). Germline CDR1 LNHDA, CDR2 SQIVND (reference sequence). V was clipped by 3 bases and J by 10 bases, with 17 bases between them. This CDR3 has 14 residues. The CDR3 DNA reads as TGTGCCAGTAGTATTTTGGGGCCGCCTAAACCGCAGTATTTT. Translating gives CASSILGPPKPQYF.

This clone was found once. The rearrangement joins TRBV5-4 to TRBJ2-5; maybe TRBD2 (6 bases). Trimming removed 1 base from V and 5 bases from J, with 12 bases in between. Germline V CDR1 and CDR2: SGHNT, YYREEE (reference sequence). This CDR3 is built from 14 residues. The CDR3 sequence is CASSLTSSQETQYF. The DNA of the CDR3 is TGTGCCAGCAGCTTGACTAGCAGTCAGGAGACCCAGTACTTC.

The chain uses TRBV6-1 and TRBJ2-7; 10 bases align to TRBD2. J was trimmed by 4 bases and V by 4 bases; bases with no gene match: 4. This CDR3 region has 14 residues. The germline V gene has CDR1 MNHNS and CDR2 SASEGT. CDR3 in DNA: TGTGCCAGCAGTGTAGGTAGCGGGGGGTACGAGCAGTACTTC. It encodes CASSVGSGGYEQYF.

J is TRBJ2-7 and V is TRBV11-2; 14 nucleotides line up with TRBD2. V was pared by 0 bases and J by 5 bases, with 6 bases of the junction left unmatched. The CDR3 spans 17 residues. Germline-derived CDR1 and CDR2 are SGHAT and FQNNGV. CDR3 amino acids: CASSLEGGTSGRNEQYF. The DNA for the CDR3 is TGTGCCAGCAGCTTAGAAGGGGGGACTAGCGGGAGAAACGAGCAGTACTTC.